This TCR beta chain derives from a study of T cells expressing NK-cell markers. Turning to the study itself: It was sorted CD3+CD56-NKG2C+, CD3+CD56+NKG2C- and CD3+CD56+NKG2C+ T cells that provided the TCR beta repertoires. One of the eight sequenced donors was seronegative, whereas the other seven were HCMV-seropositive. Notes on the study in general: Where a handful of donors were concerned, these clonotypes also led the CD3+CD56-NKG2C+ fraction.

TCR beta libraries carry UMIs added by 5'RACE template switching. TCRdb reworked the 5' RACE reads into one entry per CDR3 protein, no DNA. Here the sample table reports 250,000 or so distinct CDR3 sequences. The germline CDR1 and CDR2 sequences are LGHNA and YSLEER. The CDR3 contains 14 residues. Comment on this clonotype: Antigen specificity is unknown.

This clonotype was sampled from a woman aged 18-69 years in good health. The chain carries TRBV4-3 and TRBJ2-5. Sequences were obtained from blood T cells: a sorted CD56 or NKG2C T cell subset, CD4+ or CD8+ T cells, or bulk PBMC T cells (not recorded which). The CDR3 is CASSQEKLVETQYF.